This T cell receptor (beta chain) was sequenced during a study of cytomegalovirus exposure and HLA in healthy donors. Overall study context: Out of about 190 million T cells, an earlier analysis found 117 million unique TCR beta sequences in total. General study results and limits: For TCR beta chains, V- and J-gene trimming was later linked to a missense DCLRE1C variant. Cytomegalovirus status was reportedly diagnosed by the classifier with high sensitivity and specificity.

This clone was seen more than once but under ten times. Its antigen is as yet unknown. It was with 60 Vbeta and 13 Jbeta primers that the PCR ran. The repertoire was sequenced with immunoSEQ multiplex PCR; TCRdb's copy has only in-frame clones and lacks some. The data contain around 140,000 clones, 75% to 85% of them singletons. Trimming removed 6 bases from V and 7 bases from J, with 18 bases in between. Germline CDR1 is SGHTA and CDR2 is FQGNSA. The CDR3 length is 14 residues. The TCR originated in a female donor in good health and CMV-seropositive. The genes are TRBV7-2 and TRBJ1-1; D possibly corresponds to TRBD1 (5 bases). Input material: PBMCs. The DNA for the CDR3 is TGTGCCAGCAGAGTGCGGCGGACAACAGGTGAAGCTTTCTTT. Residues: CASRVRRTTGEAFF. The whole variable domain, filled in from reference TRBV7-2 and TRBJ1-1, reads GAGVSQSPSNKVTEKGKDVELRCDPISGHTALYWYRQSLGQGLEFLIYFQGNSAPDKSGLPSDRFSAERTGGSVSTLTIQRTQQEDSAVYLCASRVRRTTGEAFFGQGTRLTVV.